The 15 T cell receptor beta chains in this list originate from one sample, sequenced in a study of regulatory T cells in long-lasting Graves disease. Described time point: newly diagnosed GD, antithyroid drugs for less than 3 months. Making the TCR library involved RNA that had been extracted from PBMCs. CDR3-region Arm-PCR and iRepertoire HTBI primers produced the TCR beta libraries. Via MiXCR, TCRdb re-called the multiplex PCR reads, giving one row per CDR3 protein. Of a few hundred thousand distinct CDR3 sequences in the sample, 15% to 20% were seen once. These same records also appear under a second study, on T cells in Graves' hyperthyroidism and ophthalmopathy.

The sequenced sample was peripheral blood mononuclear cells (PBMCs), obtained at new diagnosis, from a patient treated with antithyroid drugs. These receptors came from a man in his forties or fifties with Graves disease.

This clonotype was counted ten times or more. The rearrangement links TRBV3-1 to TRBJ1-3; no reliable D call. The V end lost 6 bases, the J end lost 9 bases, and 21 bases lay between the germline ends. The CDR3 spans 15 residues. Germline values: CDR1 LGHDT, CDR2 YNNKEL (reference sequence). The CDR3 is CASSRTPGHTFTIYF. The CDR3 DNA reads TGTGCCAGCAGTCGAACACCGGGCCACACTTTCACCATATATTTT.

This clonotype was seen ten or more times. The chain uses TRBV20-1 and TRBJ2-1; 9 bases are shared with TRBD2. The CDR3 has 16 amino acids. Trimming at V came to 4 bases and at J to 3 bases, leaving 10 bases not matched to a gene. The germline V gene encodes CDR1 DFQATT and CDR2 SNEGSKA (reference sequence). CDR3 nucleotides: TGCAGTGCTAAACCTCATCTAGCGGGGTACTACAATGAGCAGTTCTTC. Translated, it gives CSAKPHLAGYYNEQFF.

This clonotype was observed a few times. This sequence joins TRBV5-1 and TRBJ2-5; D is possibly TRBD1 or TRBD2 (5 bases each). The V end lost 4 bases, the J end lost 5 bases, and 15 bases lay between the germline ends. CDR1 is SGHRS and CDR2 is YFSETQ in the germline V gene. The CDR3 runs 14 residues. CDR3 in amino acids: CASSPEGLGETQYF. For the CDR3, the DNA is TGCGCCAGCAGCCCAGAGGGGCTAGGGGAGACCCAGTACTTC. Together with reference TRBV5-1 and TRBJ2-5, the CDR3 gives the full variable domain: KAGVTQTPRYLIKTRGQQVTLSCSPISGHRSVSWYQQTPGQGLQFLFEYFSETQRNKGNFPGRFSGRQFSNSRSEMNVSTLELGDSALYLCASSPEGLGETQYFGPGTRLLVL.

The chain joins TRBV3-1 to TRBJ2-2, with 7 bases identical to TRBD2. The CDR3 contains 16 residues. J was trimmed by 4 bases and V by 2 bases; bases with no gene match: 7. Per germline, CDR1 LGHDT and CDR2 YNNKEL (reference sequence). The CDR3 coding sequence is TGTGCCAGCAGCCAACGGGGTAGCGGGCCCACCGGGGAGCTGTTTTTT. It codes for CASSQRGSGPTGELFF.

J is TRBJ2-1 and V is TRBV5-1; 7 bases agree with TRBD2. Losses at the gene ends were 6 bases for V and 8 bases for J; bases not matched to a gene: 11. The CDR3 totals 14 residues. Germline V gene sequence: CDR1 SGHRS, CDR2 YFSETQ. The DNA for the CDR3 is TGCGCCAGCACGGCGGGGGACCTACCGCATGAGCAGTTCTTC. It encodes CASTAGDLPHEQFF.

This chain joins TRBV5-1 and TRBJ2-1; TRBD1 is a possible D gene (6 bases). CDR3 size: 13 residues. Between the trimmed V and J ends, which lost 2 bases and 9 bases, there was a span of 12 bases. Germline V lookup: CDR1 SGHRS, CDR2 YFSETQ. The CDR3 loop reads CASSFEQGFEQFF. The CDR3 DNA is TGCGCCAGCAGCTTTGAACAGGGATTTGAGCAGTTCTTC.

This clonotype was counted a few times. The rearrangement uses TRBV7-3 and TRBJ1-6, with D uncertain. The CDR3 contains 16 residues. The germline V and J ends were trimmed by 5 bases and 8 bases, with 19 bases remaining between them. Germline V gene sequence: CDR1 SGHTA, CDR2 FQGTGA. In nucleotides, the CDR3 is TGTGCCAGCAGCCAAAACCCCCTATATGGCCATTCACCCCTCCACTTT. Protein: CASSQNPLYGHSPLHF.

This clonotype appeared many times. V and J are TRBV12-3 or TRBV12-4 and TRBJ2-5; D tentatively reads TRBD1 or TRBD2 (5 bases each). Trimming shortened V by 4 bases and J by 1 base, and 10 bases separated the two germline ends. The CDR3 length is 14 residues. The CDR3 here is CASSYGTAQETQYF. DNA for the CDR3: TGTGCCAGCAGTTATGGGACGGCCCAAGAGACCCAGTACTTC.

The chain uses TRBV18 and TRBJ1-4; D is ambiguous. Germline V CDR1 and CDR2: KGHSH, LQKENI. The CDR3 runs 17 residues. V gave up 3 bases and J gave up 0 bases, with 14 bases separating them. The CDR3: CASSPARGRATNEKLFF. The CDR3, as DNA: TGTGCCAGCTCACCTGCCAGAGGGAGAGCAACTAATGAAAAACTGTTTTTT.

This clonotype occurred many times. The chain combines TRBV2 with TRBJ2-1; 11 bases fit TRBD2. This CDR3 is 15 amino acids long. Germline V gene sequence: CDR1 SNHLY, CDR2 FYNNEI. V was clipped by 6 bases and J by 3 bases; unmatched bases: 4. The CDR3 DNA sequence: TGTGCCAGCAGGGAAACTAGCGGGGGCTACAATGAGCAGTTCTTC. Translation: CASRETSGGYNEQFF. The entire variable domain, with the rest obtained from reference TRBV2 and TRBJ2-1, is as follows: EPEVTQTPSHQVTQMGQEVILRCVPISNHLYFYWYRQILGQKVEFLVSFYNNEISEKSEIFDDQFSVERPDGSNFTLKIRSTKLEDSAMYFCASRETSGGYNEQFFGPGTRLTVL.

This clonotype was counted ten times or more. The junction departs from germline at one end; a sequencing error may be responsible. V is TRBV5-1 and J is TRBJ2-5; D is possibly TRBD2 (6 bases). Germline-derived CDR1 and CDR2 are SGHRS and YFSETQ. The CDR3 runs to 14 residues. The CDR3 here is CASSLGPGRETQYF. CDR3 DNA sequence: TGTGCCAGCAGCCTGGGCCCCGGGAGAGAGACCCAGTACTTC.

There are many counts of this clonotype. This chain joins TRBV27 and TRBJ2-3, with TRBD1 matching over 10 bases. This CDR3 region has 17 residues. CDR1 and CDR2 from the germline V gene are MNHEY and SMNVEV (reference sequence). After removal of 0 bases from V and 2 bases from J, the junction contained 5 bases not matched to a gene. The CDR3 coding sequence is TGTGCCAGCAGTTTATCCGGGACAGGGGCAAACACAGATACGCAGTATTTT. This translates into CASSLSGTGANTDTQYF.

The genes are TRBV24-1 and TRBJ1-5; 7 bases align to TRBD1. Unmatched junction bases numbered 10, after V lost 3 bases and J lost 0 bases. The CDR3 has 18 amino acids. Germline-derived CDR1 and CDR2 are KGHDR and SFDVKD. DNA of the CDR3: TGTGCCACCAGTGATCGCATCCGGGACAGATATAGCAATCAGCCCCAGCATTTT. As protein: CATSDRIRDRYSNQPQHF.

The sample holds many counts of this clonotype. This sequence joins TRBV11-1 and TRBJ2-1; TRBD2 agrees at 9 bases. After removal of 3 bases from V and 5 bases from J, the junction contained 8 bases not matched to a gene. This CDR3 has 16 residues. Germline CDR1 and CDR2: SGHAT and FQDESV (reference sequence). CDR3 loop: CASSLGRGGPNNEQFF. CDR3 bases: TGTGCCAGCAGCTTGGGGCGGGGGGGCCCAAACAATGAGCAGTTCTTC.

The chain uses TRBV30 and TRBJ1-2, with TRBD1 identical over 7 bases. This CDR3 has 13 residues. Germline loops: CDR1 GTSNPN, CDR2 SVGIG (reference sequence). V was pared by 6 bases and J by 7 bases, with 11 bases of the junction left unmatched. CDR3 residues: CACETTQGVGYTF. CDR3 in DNA: TGTGCCTGTGAAACTACCCAGGGGGTTGGCTACACCTTC.